Included here is one T cell receptor (beta chain) sequence, with context. Germline lookup yields CDR1 GTSNPN and CDR2 SVGIG (reference sequence). V gave up 4 bases and J gave up 2 bases, with 15 bases separating them. CDR3 length equals 16 residues. In the study's own analysis: The assay estimated nucleated cells by amplifying reference gene primers. Profiled with immunoSEQ multiplex PCR; TCRdb holds only in-frame clones, not every one. That table supplies the V and J calls and clone size; D and trimming were determined from the DNA. This table holds 200,000 to 250,000 clones, over 75% found once. The sample originates from a study of blood T cell repertoires in COVID-19. Whole-study context: Acute-phase and convalescent COVID-19 samples originated in the United States, Italy and Spain.

The J gene is TRBJ2-6, the V gene TRBV30; D possibly corresponds to TRBD2 (6 bases). Sequenced material: peripheral blood. The source of this sequence is a woman between 40 and 50 years old with acute or convalescent COVID-19. As DNA, the CDR3 is TGTGCCTGGAAATCGGGACGGGAGACTGGGGCCAACGTCCTGACTTTC. Its protein is CAWKSGRETGANVLTF.